The T cell receptor (beta chain) described here comes from a study of response to subunit inactivated influenza vaccine. TCRdb fed the RT-PCR reads into MiXCR, producing one record per CDR3 protein. The table includes some 500,000 distinct CDR3 sequences, about 25% detected once. This clonotype was observed a handful of times. The germline V gene has CDR1 SGHVS and CDR2 FNYEAQ. V dropped 5 bases and J dropped 6; count of bases not matched to a gene: 11. This CDR3 region has 15 residues. The sequence came from a man over 45 who received an inactivated influenza vaccine. The sample in question was CD4+ T cells sorted from PBMCs, obtained about 5 days after vaccination. V usage is TRBV7-6 and J usage is TRBJ2-7; 9 bases are shared with TRBD2. The CDR3 DNA reads as TGTGCCAGCAGCCAAGGACTAGCGCGGAAGGGCGAGCAGTACTTC. Its translation is CASSQGLARKGEQYF.